This T cell receptor (beta chain) was found in a study of cytomegalovirus exposure and HLA in healthy donors. CDR1 is LNHNV and CDR2 is YYDKDF in the germline V gene (reference sequence). CDR3 size: 13 residues. The ends were cut back, 1 base at V and 5 bases at J, with 8 bases in the middle. This clone was observed a few times. Both 60 Vbeta primers and 13 Jbeta primers went into the PCR. Clones were sequenced by immunoSEQ multiplex PCR, and TCRdb holds only the in-frame ones, with some missing. The data hold more than 150,000 clones, with 75% observed a single time. This clonotype was obtained from a woman in her thirties or forties in good health and CMV-seropositive. The chain uses TRBV15 and TRBJ1-1; no clear D. Input material: PBMCs. CDR3 amino acids: CATSRVRETEAFF. The CDR3 DNA is TGTGCCACCAGCAGAGTACGGGAAACTGAAGCTTTCTTT.